The rows below give T cell receptor beta chains drawn from one sample of a study of prognosis after radiotherapy for stage I lung cancer. Via MiXCR, TCRdb re-called the multiplex PCR reads, giving one row per CDR3 protein. Seen here are 30,000 to 40,000 distinct CDR3 sequences, approximately 29% observed once, and the top ten hold about 25%. The specimen was PBMCs, collected before or after stereotactic body radiation therapy (not recorded which). These receptors were obtained from a donor aged 50 or older with non-small cell lung cancer. Each CDR3 is given with its conserved first and last residue. A D gene is named only where the DNA matches it firmly. Expanded clones are given a class, and other clones once, few, many or no size at all.

v_gene	d_gene	j_gene	abundance	CDR3nt	CDR3aa
TRBV7-2	.	TRBJ2-1	many	TGTGCCAGCAGCCTCCTCAGCTCCTACAATGAGCAGTTCTTC	CASSLLSSYNEQFF
TRBV6-2/TRBV6-3	TRBD1	TRBJ1-1	.	TGTGCCAGCAGTCCCTACAGGGGGCATATGAACACTGAAGCTTTCTTT	CASSPYRGHMNTEAFF
TRBV20-1	.	TRBJ2-3	many	TGCAGTGCTGGCCCCAGAAGCAAGCACACGGATACGCAGTATTTT	CSAGPRSKHTDTQYF
TRBV12-3/TRBV12-4	.	TRBJ2-1	many	TGTGCCAGCAGTTTTATACAGAACAATGAGCAGTTCTTC	CASSFIQNNEQFF
TRBV18	.	TRBJ1-1	many	TGTGCCAGCTCACCAGACAGCTGGAAAGCTTTCTTT	CASSPDSWKAFF
TRBV7-3	.	TRBJ2-2	few	TGTGCCAGCAGCTCAAACACGGGCCTCGGGGAGCTGTTTTTT	CASSSNTGLGELFF
TRBV9	TRBD2	TRBJ2-7	.	TGTGCCAGCGGAGCGGGGGGTCCCTACGAGCAGTACTTC	CASGAGGPYEQYF
TRBV29-1	.	TRBJ1-1	many	TGCAGCGCAAACACAGGGTTTGGGGCGGACACTGAAGCTTTCTTT	CSANTGFGADTEAFF
TRBV7-2	TRBD2	TRBJ2-3	many	TGTGCCAGCAGCATACTAGCGTTAAAAACAGATACGCAGTATTTT	CASSILALKTDTQYF
TRBV5-1	.	TRBJ2-1	many	TGCGCCAGCAGCTTCCCCCGCCCGGGACACCGCTCCTACAATGAGCAGTTCTTC	CASSFPRPGHRSYNEQFF
TRBV6-5	.	TRBJ1-1	many	TGTGCCAGCAGTTACTCCGCAGGAGGGACTGAAGCTTTCTTT	CASSYSAGGTEAFF
TRBV19	.	TRBJ2-2	.	TGTGCCAGTAGTATCCTTAGGCTGAGGGGCACCGGGGAGCTGTTTTTT	CASSILRLRGTGELFF
TRBV6-4	.	TRBJ1-5	many	TGTGCCAGCAGTTACTCGATAGCGGGCAGGGGCTTGGGGAATCAGCCCCAGCATTTT	CASSYSIAGRGLGNQPQHF
TRBV20-1	.	TRBJ1-3	once	TGCAGTGGGAGTAGCTCTGGAAACACCATATATTTT	CSGSSSGNTIYF
TRBV3-1	TRBD2	TRBJ2-5	many	TGTGCCAGCAGTCCCCTGCGGGGGGCGAGGGGAGAGACCCAGTACTTC	CASSPLRGARGETQYF
TRBV6-2/TRBV6-3	TRBD1	TRBJ2-5	.	TGTGCCAGCAGTTACTCCCCTGACAGGGTGTGGGAGACCCAGTACTTC	CASSYSPDRVWETQYF
TRBV6-1	.	TRBJ1-5	many	TGTGCCAGCAGAGCAGGAGCCTATCAGCCCCAGCATTTT	CASRAGAYQPQHF
TRBV7-9	.	TRBJ2-7	once	TGTGCCAGCAGCTTAGTAGGCGAGGGCAGGGGACCTGTCCAGTGGTATAGCTCCTACGAGCAGTACTTC	CASSLVGEGRGPVQWYSSYEQYF
TRBV7-6	TRBD1	TRBJ2-1	.	TGTGCCAGCAGCCTAGGACAGGGGGCGAACAATGAGCAGTTCTTC	CASSLGQGANNEQFF
TRBV10-2	.	TRBJ1-2	many	TGCGCCAGCAGTGAGTACGACAGTGGCTACACCTTC	CASSEYDSGYTF
TRBV6-6	.	TRBJ2-5	many	TGTGCCAGCAGTTACTCGACTAGTAGAGAGACCCAGTACTTC	CASSYSTSRETQYF
TRBV30	.	TRBJ2-5	once	TGTGCCTGGGTCAATGGTCATGGGGGAGAGACCCAGTACTTC	CAWVNGHGGETQYF
TRBV10-3	.	TRBJ1-4	.	TGTGCCATCAGTGAGGACGGGGCTGAAAAACTGTTTTTT	CAISEDGAEKLFF